Listed here is a single TCR beta chain. The antigen is not known. This record comes from a study of vaccination effects on CD4 cells after COVID-19. Study summary: Vaccination followed sampling of two convalescent patients by 16 days and one week respectively. Wells each received two million PBMC, cultured with 10 IU/ml IL-2 and about 9.4 ug/ml peptides.

TCRdb's copy holds only in-frame clones and misses some; the assay was immunoSEQ multiplex PCR. This table has about 66,000 clones, under 80% appearing once. Culture proceeded for about ten days, and CD4+ T cells were then isolated. Germline V CDR1 and CDR2: SNHLY, FYNNEI. This CDR3 has 13 residues. V was clipped by 7 bases and J by 4 bases; unmatched bases: 6. The source was CD4+ T cells from PBMCs cultured without peptide, collected before COVID-19 vaccination. The sequence was collected from a human donor who had a prior SARS-CoV-2 infection. The chain uses TRBV2 and TRBJ2-7; 8 nucleotides agree with TRBD1. The CDR3 sequence is CASMTDRVYEQYF. The DNA of the CDR3 is TGTGCCAGCATGACGGACAGGGTTTACGAGCAGTACTTC.